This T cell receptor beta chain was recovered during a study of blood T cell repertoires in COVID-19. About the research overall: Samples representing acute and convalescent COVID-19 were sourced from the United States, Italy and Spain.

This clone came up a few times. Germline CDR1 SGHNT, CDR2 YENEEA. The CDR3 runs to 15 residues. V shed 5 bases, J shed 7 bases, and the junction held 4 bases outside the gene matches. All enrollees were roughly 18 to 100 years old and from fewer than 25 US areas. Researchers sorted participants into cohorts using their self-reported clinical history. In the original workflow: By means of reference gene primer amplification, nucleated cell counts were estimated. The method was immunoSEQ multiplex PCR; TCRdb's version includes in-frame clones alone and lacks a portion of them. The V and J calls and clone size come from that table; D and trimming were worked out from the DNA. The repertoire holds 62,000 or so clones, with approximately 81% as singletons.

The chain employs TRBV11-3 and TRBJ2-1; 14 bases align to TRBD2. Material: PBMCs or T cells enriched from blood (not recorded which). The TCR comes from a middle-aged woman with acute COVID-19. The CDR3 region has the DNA TGTGCCAGCAGCCCTGGACTAGCGGGGGGAAATGAGCAGTTCTTC. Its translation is CASSPGLAGGNEQFF. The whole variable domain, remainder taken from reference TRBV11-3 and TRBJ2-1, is EAGVVQSPRYKIIEKKQPVAFWCNPISGHNTLYWYLQNLGQGPELLIRYENEEAVDDSQLPKDRFSAERLKGVDSTLKIQPAELGDSAVYLCASSPGLAGGNEQFFGPGTRLTVL.